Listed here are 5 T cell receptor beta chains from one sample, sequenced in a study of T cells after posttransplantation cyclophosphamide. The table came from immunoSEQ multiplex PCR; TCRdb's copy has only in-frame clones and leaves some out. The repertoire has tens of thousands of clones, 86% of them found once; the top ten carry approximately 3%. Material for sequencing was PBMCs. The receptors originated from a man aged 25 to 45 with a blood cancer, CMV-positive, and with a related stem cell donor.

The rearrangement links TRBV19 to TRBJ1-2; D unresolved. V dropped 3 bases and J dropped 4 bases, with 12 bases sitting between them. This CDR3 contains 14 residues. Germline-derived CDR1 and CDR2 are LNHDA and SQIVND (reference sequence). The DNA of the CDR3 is TGTGCCAGTAGTATTGGCGAACGGGTCTATGGCTACACCTTC. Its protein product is CASSIGERVYGYTF.

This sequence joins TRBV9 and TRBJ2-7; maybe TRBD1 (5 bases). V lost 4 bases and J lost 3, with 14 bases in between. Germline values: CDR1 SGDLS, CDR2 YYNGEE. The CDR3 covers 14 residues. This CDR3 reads CASSPQVALYEQYF. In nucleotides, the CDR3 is TGTGCCAGCAGCCCACAGGTGGCCCTCTACGAGCAGTACTTC.

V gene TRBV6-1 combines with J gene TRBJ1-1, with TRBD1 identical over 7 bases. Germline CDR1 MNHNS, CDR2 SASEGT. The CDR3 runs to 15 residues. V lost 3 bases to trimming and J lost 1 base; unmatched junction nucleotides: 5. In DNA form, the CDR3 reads TGTGCCAGCAGTGATGGGCGGACAGGGAACACTGAAGCTTTCTTT. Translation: CASSDGRTGNTEAFF.

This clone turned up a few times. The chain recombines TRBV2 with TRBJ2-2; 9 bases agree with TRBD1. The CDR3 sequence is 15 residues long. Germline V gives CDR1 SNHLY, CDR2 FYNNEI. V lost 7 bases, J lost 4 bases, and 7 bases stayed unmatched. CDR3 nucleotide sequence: TGTGCCAGCAAGGGACAGGGTACGAGCACCGGGGAGCTGTTTTTT. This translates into CASKGQGTSTGELFF.

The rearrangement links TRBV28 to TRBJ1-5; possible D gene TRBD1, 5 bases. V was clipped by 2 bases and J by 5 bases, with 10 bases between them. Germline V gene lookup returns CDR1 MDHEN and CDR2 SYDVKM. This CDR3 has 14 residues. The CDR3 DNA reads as TGTGCCAGCAGTTTAGATCAGGGCTATCAGCCCCAGCATTTT. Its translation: CASSLDQGYQPQHF.